The T cell receptor beta chain under discussion was sequenced for a study of cytomegalovirus exposure and HLA in healthy donors. Whole-study results and caveats: It was reported in a later analysis that an Asian-associated ancestry cluster showed fewer N-insertions than the approximately 670-donor mean. According to the study, 160 or so TCR beta chains were cytomegalovirus-associated. There was a cluster of highly shared sequence variants that was likely a sequencing artifact.

The PCR was carried out with 60 Vbeta primers and 13 Jbeta primers. The protocol was immunoSEQ multiplex PCR, while the TCRdb copy is restricted to in-frame clones and leaves out a portion. The data hold 100,000 to 150,000 clones, with roughly 74% observed a single time. About this clone: Its antigen is not known.

Germline lookup yields CDR1 LNHNV and CDR2 YYDKDF (reference sequence). Germline trimming cut 5 bases from V and 4 bases from J; bases unmatched to any gene: 9. The CDR3 spans 17 residues. The receptor comes from a woman aged 45 to 65 in good health and CMV-seropositive. V gene TRBV15 combines with J gene TRBJ1-6; 9 bases agree with TRBD1. The sequenced material came from PBMCs. This chain's CDR3 is CATSLRTGVGYNSPLHF. CDR3 DNA: TGTGCCACCAGCTTACGGACAGGGGTTGGGTATAATTCACCCCTCCACTTT.